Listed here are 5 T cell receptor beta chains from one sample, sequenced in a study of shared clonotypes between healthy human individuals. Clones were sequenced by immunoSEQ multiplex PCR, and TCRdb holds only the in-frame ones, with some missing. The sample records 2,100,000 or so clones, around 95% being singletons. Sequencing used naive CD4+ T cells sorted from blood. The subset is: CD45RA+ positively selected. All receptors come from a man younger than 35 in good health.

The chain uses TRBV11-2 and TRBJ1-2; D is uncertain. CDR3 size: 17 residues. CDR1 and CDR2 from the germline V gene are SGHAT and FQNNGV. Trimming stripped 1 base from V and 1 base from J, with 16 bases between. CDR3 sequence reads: CASSLGALDRDNYGYTF. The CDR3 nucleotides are TGTGCCAGCAGCTTAGGGGCCCTTGATAGGGATAACTATGGCTACACCTTC.

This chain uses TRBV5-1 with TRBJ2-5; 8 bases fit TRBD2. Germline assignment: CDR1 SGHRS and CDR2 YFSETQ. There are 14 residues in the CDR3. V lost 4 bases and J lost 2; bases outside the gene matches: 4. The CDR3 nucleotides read TGCGCCAGCAGCCCGACTAGCGTACAAGAGACCCAGTACTTC. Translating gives CASSPTSVQETQYF.

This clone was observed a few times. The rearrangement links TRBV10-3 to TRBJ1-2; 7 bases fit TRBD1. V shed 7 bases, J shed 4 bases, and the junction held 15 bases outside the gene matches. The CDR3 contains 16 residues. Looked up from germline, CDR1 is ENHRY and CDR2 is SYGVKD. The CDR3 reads CAINPDSSTGSYGYTF. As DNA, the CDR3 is TGTGCCATCAATCCTGACTCCTCGACAGGGAGCTATGGCTACACCTTC.

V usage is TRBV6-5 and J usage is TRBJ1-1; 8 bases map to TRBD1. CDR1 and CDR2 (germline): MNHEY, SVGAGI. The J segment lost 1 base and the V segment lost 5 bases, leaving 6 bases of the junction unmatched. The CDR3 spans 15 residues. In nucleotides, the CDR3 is TGTGCCAGCAGTACGGTGGGGACAGGGAACACTGAAGCTTTCTTT. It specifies CASSTVGTGNTEAFF.

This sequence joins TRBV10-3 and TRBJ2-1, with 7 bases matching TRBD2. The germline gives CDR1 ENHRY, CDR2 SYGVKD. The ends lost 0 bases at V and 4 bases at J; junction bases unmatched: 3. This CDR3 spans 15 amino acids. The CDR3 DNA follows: TGTGCCATCAGTGAGTCCGAGGGAGGGTACAATGAGCAGTTCTTC. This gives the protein CAISESEGGYNEQFF.